This T cell receptor beta chain was recovered during a study of beta chain features in type 1 diabetes (dated by TCRdb to between 2018 and 2020). The study in broad terms: Patients and healthy donors did not differ in mean age, gender distribution, total cell number or subset yield. In the study, recently diagnosed type 1 diabetes patients and matched healthy donors were compared on the TCRB repertoires of their sorted circulating CD4+ T cell subsets. Naive and central memory subsets were obtained from all 30 or so donors, but regulatory and stem cell-like memory subsets were isolated from only 8 patients and roughly 8 healthy donors. Across all samples, about 110 million sorted cells were examined, and cell number per subset correlated strongly with RNA yield.

Beyond this particular receptor, the publication reports: PCR might favor shorter templates, but patient and control samples were amplified and corrected together, so any skew would affect both groups equally. Type 1 diabetes patients showed a moderate but significant shortening of TCRB CDR3 length in all four CD4+ subsets. Because cDNA was sequenced instead of genomic DNA, activated cells with high expression could be over-represented, although the groups did not differ in activation or CD3 levels. Because small numbers of individuals were included in the HLA sub-analyses, any influence of HLA type on TCRB rearrangement was left unresolved. At VDJ recombination sites, type 1 diabetes patients had fewer insertions and more deleted nucleotides, which implies abnormalities in thymic rearrangement. Naive, central memory and regulatory TCRB repertoires appeared to be more alike among patients than among healthy donors.

A single peripheral blood draw of about 120 mL on average was collected from each donor into heparinised tubes. A BD FACSAria II was used to sort naive, central memory, regulatory and stem cell-like memory CD4+ T cells with a panel that included CD45RO, CCR7, CD25, CD127, CD95 and CD27. A purity above 95% was achieved for all sorted populations. Right away, PBMCs were isolated by Lymphoprep density gradient centrifugation and were stained directly, with no culture step. So that batch effects would be minimized, each experiment stained and sorted samples in pairs, pairing one healthy donor with one patient. This clone has more than one count but fewer than ten. Its antigen is not yet known. It has no much larger one-base neighbor in the sample; base qualities were not kept. The entire isolated RNA was reverse transcribed using the High Capacity cDNA Reverse Transcription Kit, and thus expressed TCRB transcripts were sequenced. Deep immunoSEQ sequencing was applied to naive, central memory and regulatory T cell samples, giving an average of around 3.4 million total reads per sample. Sorted cells were lysed in RLT buffer, and RNA was extracted using DNase-treated RNeasy Micro or Mini kits according to cell number. Each cell subset was processed separately to prevent cross-contamination, with patient and healthy donor samples processed together. TCRB sequences were amplified from cDNA with the immunoSEQ multiplex PCR, producing 87-bp fragments spanning the CDR3 region. Amplicons were sequenced on the Illumina HiSeq platform. The authors' analysis ran thus. Synthetic template baselines were used to correct PCR bias computationally, reads within Hamming distance 2 were collapsed, and singletons that could not be merged were discarded. Reads were aligned to IMGT to assign V, D and J genes, CDR3 length, and insertions or deletions at six rearrangement sites. Within each subset, clonotype counts were normalized to sorted cell number, and only after that were true diversity and Gini coefficients computed with the tcR R package. The overlap coefficient, calculated on TCRB nucleotide sequences, was used to quantify repertoire sharing. Out-of-frame TCRB sequences from naive cells were analyzed to stand in for the pre-selection repertoire. TCRdb limited this immuneACCESS table to in-frame rearrangements with V and J called. A share of clones is missing; checked studies link under half to unresolved V genes, and the rest is unexplained. The V and J calls and clone size are taken from that table; D and trimming were inferred from the DNA. The sample records about 650,000 clones, over 10% of which are singletons. The ten largest clonotypes hold 0.09% to 0.15% of the sample.

The specimen was naive CD4+ T cells from blood. What this sample's cell subset or site label stands for: true naive CD4+ T cells. The receptor's source is a young man with type 1 diabetes.

The nucleotide sequence reads as follows: TGCGCCAGCAGCCAACAGGGGACCGGGGAGCTGTTTTTT. Its protein is CASSQQGTGELFF. The V and J segments used are TRBV4-3 and TRBJ2-2; the best D guess is TRBD1, with 6 bases matching. The CDR3 spans 13 residues, from the cysteine through the phenylalanine. CDR3 DNA is the only sequence kept; it has 39 bases, read in frame from the first base. According to the germline V gene, CDR1 reads LGHNA and CDR2 reads YSLEER. Trimming at the junction amounts to 2 bases on V and 5 bases on J, and the germline ends lie 6 bases apart.